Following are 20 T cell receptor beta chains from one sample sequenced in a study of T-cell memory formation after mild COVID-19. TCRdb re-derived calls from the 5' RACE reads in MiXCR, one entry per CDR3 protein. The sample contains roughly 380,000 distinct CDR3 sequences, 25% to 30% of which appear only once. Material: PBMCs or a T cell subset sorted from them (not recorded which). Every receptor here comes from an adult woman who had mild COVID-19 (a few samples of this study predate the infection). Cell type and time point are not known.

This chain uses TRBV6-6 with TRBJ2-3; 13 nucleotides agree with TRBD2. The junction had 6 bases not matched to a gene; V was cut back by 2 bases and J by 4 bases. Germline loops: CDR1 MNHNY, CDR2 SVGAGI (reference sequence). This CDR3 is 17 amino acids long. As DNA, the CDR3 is TGTGCCAGCAGTTACCGACTAGCGGGAGGTTCTGCAGATACGCAGTATTTT. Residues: CASSYRLAGGSADTQYF.

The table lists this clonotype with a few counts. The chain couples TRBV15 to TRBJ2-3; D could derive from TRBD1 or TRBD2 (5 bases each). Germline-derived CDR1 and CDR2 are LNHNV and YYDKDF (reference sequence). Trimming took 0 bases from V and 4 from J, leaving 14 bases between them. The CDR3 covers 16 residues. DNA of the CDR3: TGTGCCACCAGCAGAGATCTGGGGGTAGGGGCAGATACGCAGTATTTT. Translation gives CATSRDLGVGADTQYF.

The CDR3 coding sequence is TGTGCCAGCTCACGCGGACAGGATCCCTACGAGCAGTACTTC. Its translation: CASSRGQDPYEQYF. The genes are TRBV18 and TRBJ2-7; TRBD1 matches at 7 bases. The ends lost 4 bases at V and 2 bases at J; junction bases unmatched: 5. The germline gives CDR1 KGHSH, CDR2 LQKENI. This CDR3 has 14 residues.

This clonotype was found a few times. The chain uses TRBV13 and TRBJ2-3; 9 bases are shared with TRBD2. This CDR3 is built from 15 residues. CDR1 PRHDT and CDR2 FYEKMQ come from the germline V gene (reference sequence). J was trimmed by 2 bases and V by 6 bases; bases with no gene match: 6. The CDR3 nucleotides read TGTGCCAGCAGGGAGCTAGCGGGATCCACAGATACGCAGTATTTT. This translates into CASRELAGSTDTQYF. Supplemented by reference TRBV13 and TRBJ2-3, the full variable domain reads AAGVIQSPRHLIKEKRETATLKCYPIPRHDTVYWYQQGPGQDPQFLISFYEKMQSDKGSIPDRFSAQQFSDYHSELNMSSLELGDSALYFCASRELAGSTDTQYFGPGTRLTVL.

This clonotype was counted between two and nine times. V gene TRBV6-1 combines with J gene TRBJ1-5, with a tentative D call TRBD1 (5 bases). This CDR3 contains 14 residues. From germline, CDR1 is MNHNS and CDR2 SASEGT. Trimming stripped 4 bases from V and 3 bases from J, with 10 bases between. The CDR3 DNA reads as TGTGCCAGCAGTGGAGGGGCCTTCAATCAGCCCCAGCATTTT. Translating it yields CASSGGAFNQPQHF.

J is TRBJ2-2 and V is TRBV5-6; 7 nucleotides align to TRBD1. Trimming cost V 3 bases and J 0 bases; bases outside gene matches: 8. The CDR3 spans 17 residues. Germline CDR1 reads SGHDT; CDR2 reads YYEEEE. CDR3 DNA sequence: TGTGCCAGCAGCTCGACCGGGACAGCGCCGAACACCGGGGAGCTGTTTTTT. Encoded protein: CASSSTGTAPNTGELFF.

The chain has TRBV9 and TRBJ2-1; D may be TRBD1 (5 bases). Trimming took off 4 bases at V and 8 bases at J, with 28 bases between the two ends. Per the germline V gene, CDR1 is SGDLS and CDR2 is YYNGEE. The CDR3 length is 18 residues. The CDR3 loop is CASSPGVARVMMSHEQFF. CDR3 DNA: TGTGCCAGCAGCCCAGGAGTAGCCAGGGTTATGATGAGCCATGAGCAGTTCTTC.

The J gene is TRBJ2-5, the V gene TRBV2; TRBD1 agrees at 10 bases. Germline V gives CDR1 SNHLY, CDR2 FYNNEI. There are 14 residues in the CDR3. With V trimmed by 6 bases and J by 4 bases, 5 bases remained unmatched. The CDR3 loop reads CASSAWTGGETQYF. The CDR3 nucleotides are TGTGCCAGCAGCGCCTGGACAGGGGGAGAGACCCAGTACTTC. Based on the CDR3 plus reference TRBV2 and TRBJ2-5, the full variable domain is EPEVTQTPSHQVTQMGQEVILRCVPISNHLYFYWYRQILGQKVEFLVSFYNNEISEKSEIFDDQFSVERPDGSNFTLKIRSTKLEDSAMYFCASSAWTGGETQYFGPGTRLLVL.

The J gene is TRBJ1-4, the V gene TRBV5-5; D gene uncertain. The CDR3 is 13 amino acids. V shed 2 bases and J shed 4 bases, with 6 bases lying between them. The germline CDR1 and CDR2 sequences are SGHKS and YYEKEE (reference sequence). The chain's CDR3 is CASSFRRNEKLFF. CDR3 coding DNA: TGTGCCAGCAGCTTCAGACGTAATGAAAAACTGTTTTTT.

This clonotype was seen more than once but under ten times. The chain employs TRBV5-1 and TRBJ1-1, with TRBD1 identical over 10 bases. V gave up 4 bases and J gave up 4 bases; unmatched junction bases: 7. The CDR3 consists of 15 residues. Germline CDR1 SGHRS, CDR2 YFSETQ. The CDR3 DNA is TGCGCCAGCAGCACTTCGGGACAGGGGCTCACTGAAGCTTTCTTT. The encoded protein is CASSTSGQGLTEAFF.

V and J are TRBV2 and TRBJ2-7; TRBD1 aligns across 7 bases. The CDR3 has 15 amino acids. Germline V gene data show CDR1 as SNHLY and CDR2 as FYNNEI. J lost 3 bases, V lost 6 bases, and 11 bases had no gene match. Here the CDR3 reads CASSPGTALFYEQYF. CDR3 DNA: TGTGCCAGCAGCCCCGGGACAGCGCTCTTCTACGAGCAGTACTTC.

The CDR3 spells CASSSYRGPGEAFF. DNA for the CDR3: TGTGCCAGCAGCTCATACAGGGGGCCGGGTGAAGCTTTCTTT. This sequence joins TRBV7-9 and TRBJ1-1; 9 bases are a match to TRBD1. V shed 4 bases and J 7 bases; nucleotides not matched to a gene: 7. In germline, CDR1 is SEHNR, CDR2 FQNEAQ (reference sequence). This CDR3 contains 14 residues.

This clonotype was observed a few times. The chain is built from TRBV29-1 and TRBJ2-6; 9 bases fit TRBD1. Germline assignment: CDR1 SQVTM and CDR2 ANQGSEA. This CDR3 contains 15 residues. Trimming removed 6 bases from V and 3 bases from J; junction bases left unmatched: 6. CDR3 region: CSVDRGENGANVLTF. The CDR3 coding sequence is TGCAGCGTGGACAGGGGAGAAAATGGGGCCAACGTCCTGACTTTC.

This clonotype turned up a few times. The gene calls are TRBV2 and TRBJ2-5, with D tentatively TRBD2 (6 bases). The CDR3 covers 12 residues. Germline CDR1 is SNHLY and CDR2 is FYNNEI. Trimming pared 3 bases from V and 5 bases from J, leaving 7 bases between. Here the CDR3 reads CASSEGGETQYF. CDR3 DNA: TGTGCCAGCAGTGAGGGAGGCGAGACCCAGTACTTC. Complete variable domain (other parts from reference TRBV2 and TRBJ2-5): EPEVTQTPSHQVTQMGQEVILRCVPISNHLYFYWYRQILGQKVEFLVSFYNNEISEKSEIFDDQFSVERPDGSNFTLKIRSTKLEDSAMYFCASSEGGETQYFGPGTRLLVL.

The DNA of the CDR3 is TGCGCCAGCAGCTCCGCCAACACAGATACGCAGTATTTT. Encoded protein: CASSSANTDTQYF. The J gene is TRBJ2-3, the V gene TRBV5-1; no reliable D call. V was clipped by 3 bases and J by 2 bases, with 7 bases between them. The CDR3 contains 13 residues. CDR1 and CDR2 (germline): SGHRS, YFSETQ.

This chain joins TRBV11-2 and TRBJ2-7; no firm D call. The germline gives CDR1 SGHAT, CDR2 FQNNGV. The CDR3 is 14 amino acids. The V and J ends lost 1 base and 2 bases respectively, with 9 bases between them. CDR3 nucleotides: TGTGCCAGCAGCTTAGCACTCATTACCTACGAGCAGTACTTC. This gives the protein CASSLALITYEQYF.

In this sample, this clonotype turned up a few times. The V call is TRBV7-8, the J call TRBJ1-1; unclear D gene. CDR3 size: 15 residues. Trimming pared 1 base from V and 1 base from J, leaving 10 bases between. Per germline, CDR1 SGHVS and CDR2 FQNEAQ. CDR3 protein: CASSLEGLQNTEAFF. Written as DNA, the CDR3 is TGTGCCAGCAGCTTAGAAGGGCTGCAGAACACTGAAGCTTTCTTT.

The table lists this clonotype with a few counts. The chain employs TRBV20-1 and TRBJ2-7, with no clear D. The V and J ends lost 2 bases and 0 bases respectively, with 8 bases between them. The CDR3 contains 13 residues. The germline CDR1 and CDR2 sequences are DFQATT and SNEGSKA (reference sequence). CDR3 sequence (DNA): TGCAGTGCTAGAAGGCGAATCTCCTACGAGCAGTACTTC. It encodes CSARRRISYEQYF.

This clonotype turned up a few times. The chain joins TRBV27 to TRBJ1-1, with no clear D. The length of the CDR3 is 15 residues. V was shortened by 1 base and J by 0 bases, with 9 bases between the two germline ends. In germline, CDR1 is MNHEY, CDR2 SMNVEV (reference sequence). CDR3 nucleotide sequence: TGTGCCAGCAGTTTATTAGGGCAGGTGAACACTGAAGCTTTCTTT. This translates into CASSLLGQVNTEAFF.

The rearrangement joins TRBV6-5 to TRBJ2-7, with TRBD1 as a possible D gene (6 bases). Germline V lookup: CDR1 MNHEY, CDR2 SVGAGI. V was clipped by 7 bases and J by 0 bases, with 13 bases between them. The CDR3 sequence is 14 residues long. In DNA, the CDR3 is TGTGCCAGCACCGGGACATTTAGCTCCTACGAGCAGTACTTC. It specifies CASTGTFSSYEQYF.